These 32 T cell receptor beta chains came from one sample sequenced in a study of cytomegalovirus exposure and HLA in healthy donors. The PCR made use of 60 Vbeta and 13 Jbeta primers. Generated by immunoSEQ multiplex PCR, the TCRdb table keeps only in-frame clones and is missing some. The data show fewer than 250,000 clones, with roughly 79% seen just once and 1.5% to 2% held by the top ten. Sequenced input: PBMCs. Receptor source: a male donor in good health and CMV-seronegative.

The genes are TRBV10-3 and TRBJ2-7; the match to TRBD2 covers 8 bases. The CDR3 is 15 amino acids. From germline, CDR1 is ENHRY and CDR2 SYGVKD. The V and J ends lost 3 bases and 1 base, in that order; junction bases with no gene match: 5. CDR3 protein: CAISEEGTSSYEQYF. The CDR3 coding sequence is TGTGCCATCAGTGAAGAGGGGACTAGTTCCTACGAGCAGTACTTC.

This clone was seen a few times. The rearrangement links TRBV9 to TRBJ2-1, with D possibly being TRBD1 (6 bases). This CDR3 is 18 amino acids long. Germline-derived CDR1 and CDR2 are SGDLS and YYNGEE. Trimming took 3 bases from V and 0 from J, leaving 19 bases between them. CDR3 bases: TGTGCCAGCAGCGCTTCCCTGGGGGCCGGGGACTCCTACAATGAGCAGTTCTTC. Amino acid sequence: CASSASLGAGDSYNEQFF.

V and J are TRBV5-1 and TRBJ2-3; a weak D match, TRBD2 (5 bases). The CDR3 totals 17 residues. V dropped 2 bases and J dropped 0 bases, with 16 bases sitting between them. Germline assignment: CDR1 SGHRS and CDR2 YFSETQ. The CDR3 is CASSFYGMMDSTDTQYF. The CDR3 bases are TGCGCCAGCAGCTTTTACGGGATGATGGATAGCACAGATACGCAGTATTTT.

The V call is TRBV4-3, the J call TRBJ1-2, with 11 bases lining up with TRBD1. V lost 3 bases and J lost 5; bases outside the gene matches: 14. The CDR3 contains 18 residues. Germline CDR1 is LGHNA and CDR2 is YSLEER. DNA for the CDR3: TGCGCCAGCAGCCACGATGGACAGGGGGCGCGTCTGAATTATGGCTACACCTTC. This translates into CASSHDGQGARLNYGYTF.

V is TRBV5-1 and J is TRBJ2-3; 9 nucleotides agree with TRBD1. V shed 0 bases and J 3 bases; nucleotides not matched to a gene: 2. CDR1 SGHRS and CDR2 YFSETQ come from the germline V gene. The CDR3 has 15 residues. CDR3 protein: CASSLDRGLTDTQYF. In DNA form, the CDR3 reads TGCGCCAGCAGCTTGGACAGGGGGCTAACAGATACGCAGTATTTT.

This chain connects TRBV27 to TRBJ1-1; D is uncertain. The CDR3 sequence is 14 residues long. Trimming cost V 2 bases and J 2 bases, with 9 bases left between them. Per the germline V gene, CDR1 is MNHEY and CDR2 is SMNVEV (reference sequence). The chain's CDR3 is CASSLAGTNTEAFF. The CDR3 DNA reads as TGTGCCAGCAGTTTAGCAGGAACTAACACTGAAGCTTTCTTT.

CDR3 sequence reads: CASSLGPGFNQPQHF. For the CDR3, the DNA is TGTGCCAGCAGCTTGGGACCAGGTTTTAATCAGCCCCAGCATTTT. The chain links TRBV5-4 to TRBJ1-5; no clear D. The germline gives CDR1 SGHNT, CDR2 YYREEE (reference sequence). V lost 0 bases, J lost 4 bases, and 11 bases lay in between. The CDR3 totals 15 residues.

The DNA of the CDR3 is TGCAGCGTTGGGCAGGGAAGCAATCAGCCCCAGCATTTT. This codes for CSVGQGSNQPQHF. The genes are TRBV29-1 and TRBJ1-5; a weak D match, TRBD1 (5 bases). The V end was cut by 4 bases, the J end by 1 base, with 8 bases between. This CDR3 has 13 amino acids. The germline gives CDR1 SQVTM, CDR2 ANQGSEA.

The CDR3 loop is CSVLDGTGPGELFF. The CDR3, as DNA: TGCAGCGTTTTAGACGGGACAGGGCCCGGGGAGCTGTTTTTT. V gene TRBV29-1 combines with J gene TRBJ2-2; 9 bases match TRBD1. The V and J ends lost 5 bases and 6 bases, in that order; junction bases with no gene match: 7. This CDR3 contains 14 residues. Germline CDR1 reads SQVTM; CDR2 reads ANQGSEA.

The sample holds one count of this clone. The chain carries TRBV18 and TRBJ1-6, with TRBD1 matching 7 bases. This CDR3 is built from 15 residues. Germline CDR1 is KGHSH and CDR2 is LQKENI. Germline trimming cut 4 bases from V and 10 bases from J; bases unmatched to any gene: 10. The CDR3, as DNA: TGTGCCAGCTCACGACTGGACAGGATTAAGTCACCCCTCCACTTT. This translates into CASSRLDRIKSPLHF.

The V call is TRBV2, the J call TRBJ1-5; D is unresolved. Germline loops: CDR1 SNHLY, CDR2 FYNNEI. The CDR3 runs to 13 residues. Trimming cost V 7 bases and J 4 bases, with 11 bases left between them. The CDR3 loop is CASIAAENQPQHF. The CDR3, as DNA: TGTGCCAGCATCGCGGCAGAAAATCAGCCCCAGCATTTT.

This chain uses TRBV7-2 with TRBJ1-2, with D tentatively TRBD1 (6 bases). The V end was cut by 4 bases, the J end by 4 bases, with 13 bases between. The CDR3 is 14 amino acids. From germline, CDR1 is SGHTA and CDR2 FQGNSA. The CDR3 DNA reads as TGTGCCAGCAGCTCCCAGACAGGTGGCTATGGCTACACCTTC. It is translated as CASSSQTGGYGYTF.

The V and J genes are TRBV6-4 and TRBJ1-1; a weak D match, TRBD1 (5 bases). Germline-derived CDR1 and CDR2 are MRHNA and SNTAGT. CDR3 length: 15 amino acids. With 0 bases removed from V and 7 bases from J, the gap between germline ends came to 15 bases. Here the CDR3 DNA reads TGTGCCAGCAGTGACTCAGTCTGGGTACAGGATGAAGCTTTCTTT. It translates to CASSDSVWVQDEAFF.

This chain links TRBV6-5 with TRBJ1-1; 7 nucleotides agree with TRBD1. The V and J ends lost 2 bases and 0 bases, in that order; junction bases with no gene match: 6. Germline CDR1 reads MNHEY; CDR2 reads SVGAGI. This CDR3 is built from 16 residues. The CDR3 bases are TGTGCCAGCAGTTACGCAGGGGGAATCGTGAACACTGAAGCTTTCTTT. Amino acids: CASSYAGGIVNTEAFF.

The chain has TRBV19 and TRBJ2-2; 9 bases line up with TRBD2. CDR1 and CDR2 from the germline V gene are LNHDA and SQIVND (reference sequence). This CDR3 has 22 amino acids. J gave up 3 bases and V 3 bases, and 23 bases lay outside the gene matches. The CDR3 here is CASSIRDSSLRRLAGYTGELFF. In DNA, the CDR3 is TGTGCCAGTAGTATTCGAGACAGTAGTCTCAGACGGCTAGCGGGGTACACCGGGGAGCTGTTTTTT.

J is TRBJ1-5 and V is TRBV30, with TRBD1 matching 10 bases. With 3 bases clipped from V and 0 bases from J, the junction kept 8 bases outside the gene matches. There are 17 residues in the CDR3. CDR1 GTSNPN and CDR2 SVGIG come from the germline V gene (reference sequence). The CDR3: CAWSAGTGEYSNQPQHF. The CDR3 coding sequence is TGTGCCTGGAGCGCCGGGACAGGGGAATATAGCAATCAGCCCCAGCATTTT. The full variable domain, in which reference TRBV30 and TRBJ1-5 provide the parts outside the CDR3, is SQTIHQWPATLVQPVGSPLSLECTVEGTSNPNLYWYRQAAGRGLQLLFYSVGIGQISSEVPQNLSASRPQDRQFILSSKKLLLSDSGFYLCAWSAGTGEYSNQPQHFGDGTRLSIL.

The rearrangement joins TRBV28 to TRBJ1-5; TRBD1 might be the D (5 bases). The V end lost 7 bases, the J end lost 8 bases, and 21 bases lay between the germline ends. This CDR3 comprises 15 residues. The V gene's germline CDR1 is MDHEN and CDR2 SYDVKM. DNA of the CDR3: TGTGCCAGCACTCCCAGTCCGGGGGGTCAGGAGCCCCAGCATTTT. Protein: CASTPSPGGQEPQHF.

The V gene is TRBV6-5, the J gene TRBJ1-4, with 11 bases identical to TRBD1. V lost 5 bases to trimming and J lost 13 bases; unmatched junction nucleotides: 9. The CDR3 runs 14 residues. Germline values: CDR1 MNHEY, CDR2 SVGAGI. CDR3 bases: TGTGCCAGCAGTGCACCGGGACAGGGGGTCAGACTGTTTTTT. Translating gives CASSAPGQGVRLFF.

V is TRBV6-1 and J is TRBJ1-2; D may be TRBD1 (6 bases). Looked up from germline, CDR1 is MNHNS and CDR2 is SASEGT. CDR3 length equals 15 residues. Trimming stripped 3 bases from V and 2 bases from J, with 13 bases between. The CDR3 reads CASSDSGTWNYGYTF. DNA for the CDR3: TGTGCCAGCAGTGACTCAGGGACATGGAACTATGGCTACACCTTC.

The V call is TRBV4-2, the J call TRBJ2-2; D gene unclear. Trimming removed 3 bases at V and 5 bases at J, with 13 bases between. The CDR3 loop spans 15 amino acids. Germline CDR1 LGHNA, CDR2 YNFKEQ. The CDR3 DNA sequence: TGTGCCAGCAGCCAGGAGCAGCCTGGGACCGGGGAGCTGTTTTTT. It codes for CASSQEQPGTGELFF.

The sample holds one count of this clone. The chain links TRBV27 to TRBJ2-7; 9 nucleotides match TRBD1. This CDR3 is 14 amino acids long. Trimming at V came to 6 bases and at J to 5 bases, leaving 8 bases not matched to a gene. Per germline, CDR1 MNHEY and CDR2 SMNVEV (reference sequence). The CDR3 nucleotides read TGTGCCAGCAGCACAGGGGGCGAGTTGGACGAGCAGTACTTC. Residues: CASSTGGELDEQYF.

The table lists this clone with a few counts. The chain uses TRBV9 and TRBJ2-7, with 7 bases identical to TRBD2. The CDR3 runs to 14 residues. J lost 6 bases, V lost 4 bases, and 10 bases had no gene match. Germline V gene data show CDR1 as SGDLS and CDR2 as YYNGEE. For the CDR3, the DNA is TGTGCCAGCAGCCCTCTGATGGCGGGAGCCGAGCAGTACTTC. This codes for CASSPLMAGAEQYF.

The J gene is TRBJ1-5, the V gene TRBV18; 8 bases align to TRBD1. V was pared by 4 bases and J by 3 bases, with 8 bases of the junction left unmatched. The CDR3 length is 16 residues. CDR1 and CDR2 (germline): KGHSH, LQKENI. The DNA for the CDR3 is TGTGCCAGCTCACGCGGACAGGGTGGGAACAATCAGCCCCAGCATTTT. It codes for CASSRGQGGNNQPQHF.

The rearrangement joins TRBV30 to TRBJ1-3; D gene unclear. CDR1 and CDR2 from the germline V gene are GTSNPN and SVGIG (reference sequence). This CDR3 has 15 amino acids. V was pared by 0 bases and J by 4 bases, with 13 bases between. The CDR3 DNA reads as TGTGCCTGGAGTGTACGTCGAGGGCCCGGAAACACCATATATTTT. The encoded protein is CAWSVRRGPGNTIYF. Full variable domain (missing parts from reference TRBV30 and TRBJ1-3): SQTIHQWPATLVQPVGSPLSLECTVEGTSNPNLYWYRQAAGRGLQLLFYSVGIGQISSEVPQNLSASRPQDRQFILSSKKLLLSDSGFYLCAWSVRRGPGNTIYFGEGSWLTVV.

This clone was seen only once. V usage is TRBV21-1 and J usage is TRBJ1-5. TRBV21-1 represents a pseudogene. This CDR3 spans 14 amino acids. The CDR3 DNA follows: TGTGCCAGCAGCACTACCGTTAGCAATCAGCCCCAGCATTTT. This sequence encodes CASSTTVSNQPQHF.

V is TRBV2 and J is TRBJ1-1, with 7 bases fitting TRBD1. The CDR3 is made up of 15 amino acids. V lost 6 bases and J lost 4; bases outside the gene matches: 11. Germline CDR1 is SNHLY and CDR2 is FYNNEI. CDR3: CASSLRAGGGTEAFF. DNA for the CDR3: TGTGCCAGCAGCCTCCGGGCAGGGGGAGGCACTGAAGCTTTCTTT.

The chain couples TRBV5-6 to TRBJ2-6, with 7 nucleotides matching TRBD1. The CDR3 runs to 16 residues. The V and J ends lost 1 base and 0 bases, in that order; junction bases with no gene match: 1. Germline V gene data show CDR1 as SGHDT and CDR2 as YYEEEE. CDR3 loop: CASSLTGASGANVLTF. Written as DNA, the CDR3 is TGTGCCAGCAGCTTGACAGGGGCCTCTGGGGCCAACGTCCTGACTTTC.

The chain employs TRBV6-6 and TRBJ2-3; D perhaps matches TRBD1 (6 bases). CDR3 length: 14 amino acids. Germline loops: CDR1 MNHNY, CDR2 SVGAGI (reference sequence). V was trimmed by 6 bases and J by 2 bases, leaving 12 bases between them. In DNA, the CDR3 is TGTGCCAGCAGCCAATGGACAGTCACAGATACGCAGTATTTT. Amino acids: CASSQWTVTDTQYF.

The chain is built from TRBV5-5 and TRBJ1-1, with 7 nucleotides matching TRBD1. Germline loops: CDR1 SGHKS, CDR2 YYEKEE (reference sequence). Trimming removed 0 bases from V and 0 bases from J; junction bases left unmatched: 2. The CDR3 contains 15 residues. CDR3 protein: CASSLVRGVNTEAFF. The CDR3 DNA sequence: TGTGCCAGCAGCTTGGTCAGGGGGGTGAACACTGAAGCTTTCTTT. Full variable domain (remainder filled in from reference TRBV5-5 and TRBJ1-1): DAGVTQSPTHLIKTRGQQVTLRCSPISGHKSVSWYQQVLGQGPQFIFQYYEKEERGRGNFPDRFSARQFPNYSSELNVNALLLGDSALYLCASSLVRGVNTEAFFGQGTRLTVV.

J is TRBJ1-5 and V is TRBV30; no clear D. CDR1 and CDR2 from the germline V gene are GTSNPN and SVGIG (reference sequence). The CDR3 totals 12 residues. Trimming stripped 3 bases from V and 1 base from J, with 4 bases between. CDR3 coding DNA: TGTGCCTGGAGACAGAGCAATCAGCCCCAGCATTTT. This gives the protein CAWRQSNQPQHF.

The chain combines TRBV2 with TRBJ2-2, with no clear D. The length of the CDR3 is 15 residues. V was trimmed by 3 bases and J by 0 bases, leaving 8 bases between them. Germline V gene data show CDR1 as SNHLY and CDR2 as FYNNEI. CDR3: CASSDVASNTGELFF. The CDR3 DNA reads TGTGCCAGCAGTGATGTGGCCTCGAACACCGGGGAGCTGTTTTTT. The variable domain in full, completed from reference TRBV2 and TRBJ2-2, reads EPEVTQTPSHQVTQMGQEVILRCVPISNHLYFYWYRQILGQKVEFLVSFYNNEISEKSEIFDDQFSVERPDGSNFTLKIRSTKLEDSAMYFCASSDVASNTGELFFGEGSRLTVL.

The DNA for the CDR3 is TGTGCCAGCCTTAAGGGGCAGGGAGAAGCTTTCTTT. The encoded protein is CASLKGQGEAFF. V is TRBV25-1 and J is TRBJ1-1; D may be TRBD1 (5 bases). Germline lookup yields CDR1 MGHDK and CDR2 SYGVNS. V shed 8 bases and J shed 8 bases, with 15 bases lying between them. CDR3 length: 12 amino acids.